Listed below are T cell receptor beta chains from one sample, sequenced in a study of cytomegalovirus exposure and HLA in healthy donors. The table came from immunoSEQ multiplex PCR; TCRdb's copy has only in-frame clones and leaves some out. Here the sample spans 150,000 to 200,000 clones, about nine tenths being singletons. Sequenced sample: PBMCs. These receptor sequences come from a man younger than 35 in good health and CMV-seropositive. CDR3s leave out the opening cysteine and the closing phenylalanine or tryptophan. Only part of the rows carry a size: once, few, many, or a class if the clone is expanded.

cdr3_aa v_call clone_size j_call
ASSVAGMYQETQY TRBV2 - TRBJ2-5
ASSLATGRGWNTEAF TRBV11-2 - TRBJ1-1
AISETWGQGYEQY TRBV10-3 - TRBJ2-7
ASSLVEYGYEQY TRBV7-8 - TRBJ2-7
ASSSTGGSGYGYT TRBV9 - TRBJ1-2
ASRGLAGGGTDTQY TRBV6-6 - TRBJ2-3
ASSLAGDNSYNEQF TRBV7-6 - TRBJ2-1
ASSHGRRDQETQY TRBV6-5 - TRBJ2-5
AWSTLAGTETQY TRBV30 - TRBJ2-5
ASSLDQEGDTQY TRBV7-9 - TRBJ2-3
ASSFLAGDTDTQY TRBV7-3 - TRBJ2-3
ASSYTGTSGEETQY TRBV6-5 many TRBJ2-5
ASSQRQTYTGELF TRBV4-3 - TRBJ2-2